Following are 2 T cell receptor beta chains from one sample sequenced in a study of blood T cell repertoires in COVID-19. The protocol was immunoSEQ multiplex PCR, while the TCRdb copy is restricted to in-frame clones and leaves out a portion. The sample includes about 110,000 clones, more than 70% of them seen just once. Sequenced material: peripheral blood. All receptors come from a woman aged 55-69 years with COVID-19, enrolled during active disease.

The V gene is TRBV3-1 (or the pseudogene TRBV3-2), the J gene TRBJ1-1; D is possibly TRBD1 (6 bases). The CDR3 totals 16 residues. The V gene lost 0 bases and the J gene lost 7 bases, with 18 bases spanning the gap. Germline V gene lookup returns CDR1 LGHDT and CDR2 YNNKEL (reference sequence). The CDR3, as DNA: TGTGCCAGCAGCCAAGAACTAGATAGACAGGCACTTGAAGCTTTCTTT. Its translation is CASSQELDRQALEAFF.

This sequence joins TRBV7-8 and TRBJ2-7; D call uncertain. The length of the CDR3 is 14 residues. V was cut by 0 bases and J by 0 bases, with 6 bases left in between. The V gene's germline CDR1 is SGHVS and CDR2 FQNEAQ. CDR3: CASSLARLSYEQYF. The DNA for the CDR3 is TGTGCCAGCAGCTTAGCCAGGCTCTCCTACGAGCAGTACTTC.